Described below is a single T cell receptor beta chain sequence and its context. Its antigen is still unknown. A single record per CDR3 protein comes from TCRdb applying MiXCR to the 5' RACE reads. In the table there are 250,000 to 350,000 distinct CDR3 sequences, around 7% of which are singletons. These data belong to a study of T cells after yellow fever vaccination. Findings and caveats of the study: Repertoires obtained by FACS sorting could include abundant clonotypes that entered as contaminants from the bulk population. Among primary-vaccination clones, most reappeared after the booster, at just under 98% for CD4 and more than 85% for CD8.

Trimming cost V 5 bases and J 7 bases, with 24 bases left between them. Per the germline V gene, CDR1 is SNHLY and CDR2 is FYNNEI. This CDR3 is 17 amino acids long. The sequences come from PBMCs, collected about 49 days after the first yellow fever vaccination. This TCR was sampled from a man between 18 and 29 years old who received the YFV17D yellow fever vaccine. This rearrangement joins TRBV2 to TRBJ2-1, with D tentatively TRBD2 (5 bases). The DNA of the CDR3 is TGTGCCAGCAGTTCCCAGATGAGCCTCATGAGAGGGAATGAGCAGTTCTTC. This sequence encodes CASSSQMSLMRGNEQFF.